This is a list of T cell receptor beta chains from one sample in a study of blood T cell repertoires in COVID-19. This table comes from immunoSEQ multiplex PCR, and its TCRdb copy is limited to in-frame clones, with some not included. The sample has approximately 120,000 clones, 70% to 90% seen once. The sequenced material came from peripheral blood. Receptors were obtained from a human donor in a cohort sampled during active COVID-19. CDR3s leave out the opening cysteine and the closing phenylalanine or tryptophan.

>TRBJ1-1|TRBV12-5
ASGLTHVGQNTEAF
>TRBJ1-5|TRBV12-1
ASSPIQGPRTNQPQH
>TRBJ2-2|TRBV6-1
ASSEITSGGFGELF
>TRBJ1-3|TRBV5-1
ASSMGTAREMVGNTIY
>TRBJ1-3|TRBV3-1/TRBV3-2
ASSQVLAGAGNTIY
>TRBJ2-1|TRBV2
ASKRDRNNEQF
>TRBJ1-2|TRBV5-1
ASSLEAADYGYT
>TRBJ1-5|TRBV27
ASSLGGNGNQPQH
>TRBJ1-4|TRBV6-1
ASSEAGGVATNEKLF
>TRBJ2-3|TRBV27
ASSLGRIIDTQY
>TRBJ1-1|TRBV19
ASGTSGFTEAF
>TRBJ1-1|TRBV5-1
ASSVSGVKNTEAF
>TRBJ1-6|TRBV19
ASSMMRGTGAYNSPLH
>TRBJ1-2|TRBV11-2
ASSRGGDSYGYT
>TRBJ2-2|TRBV19
ASSIMGTANTGELF
>TRBJ2-7|TRBV30
AWSDFRVQTYEQY
>TRBJ2-1|TRBV7-3
ASSLGTSGGYNEQF
>TRBJ1-3|TRBV7-9
AGSTGNSGNTIY
>TRBJ2-2|TRBV4-1
ASSQNGRGLTNTGELF
>TRBJ1-3|TRBV6-5
ASESGGGNTIY
>TRBJ1-6|TRBV25-1
ASRPPGSYNSPLH
>TRBJ1-5|TRBV6-1
ASSERVRNQPQH
>TRBJ2-7|TRBV18
ASSPVRLSSYEQY
>TRBJ1-2|TRBV12-5
ASGLGTSRGYGYT
>TRBJ1-2|TRBV18
ASSPRAGGNDYGYT
>TRBJ1-2|TRBV5-1
ASSLTPTLNDGYT